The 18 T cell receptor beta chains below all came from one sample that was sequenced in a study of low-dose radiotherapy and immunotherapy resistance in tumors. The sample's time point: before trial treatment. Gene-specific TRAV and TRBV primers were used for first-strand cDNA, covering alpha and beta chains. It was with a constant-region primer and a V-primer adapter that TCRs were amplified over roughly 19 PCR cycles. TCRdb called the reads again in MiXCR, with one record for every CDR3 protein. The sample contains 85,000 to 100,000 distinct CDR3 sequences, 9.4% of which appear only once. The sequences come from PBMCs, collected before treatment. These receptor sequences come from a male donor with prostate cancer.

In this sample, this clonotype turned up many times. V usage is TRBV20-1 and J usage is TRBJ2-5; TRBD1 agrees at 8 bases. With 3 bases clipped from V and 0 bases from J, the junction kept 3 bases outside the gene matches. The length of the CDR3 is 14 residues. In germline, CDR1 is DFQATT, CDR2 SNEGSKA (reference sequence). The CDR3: CSARTGDYQETQYF. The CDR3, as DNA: TGCAGTGCTAGGACAGGGGACTACCAAGAGACCCAGTACTTC.

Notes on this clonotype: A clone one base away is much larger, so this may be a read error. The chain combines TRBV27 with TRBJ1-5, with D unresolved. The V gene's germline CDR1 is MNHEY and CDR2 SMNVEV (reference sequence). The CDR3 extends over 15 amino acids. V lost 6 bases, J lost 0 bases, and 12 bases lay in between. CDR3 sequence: CASSTGTYSNQPQHF. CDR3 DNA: TGTGCCAGCAGCACCGGAACGTATAGCAATCAGCCCCAGCATTTT.

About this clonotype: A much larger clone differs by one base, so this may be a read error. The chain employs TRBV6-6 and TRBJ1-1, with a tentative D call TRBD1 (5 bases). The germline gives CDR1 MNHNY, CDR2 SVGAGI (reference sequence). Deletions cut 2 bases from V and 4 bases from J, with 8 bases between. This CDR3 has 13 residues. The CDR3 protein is CASSYPQVTEAFF. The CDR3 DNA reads TGTGCCAGCAGTTACCCACAGGTCACTGAAGCTTTCTTT.

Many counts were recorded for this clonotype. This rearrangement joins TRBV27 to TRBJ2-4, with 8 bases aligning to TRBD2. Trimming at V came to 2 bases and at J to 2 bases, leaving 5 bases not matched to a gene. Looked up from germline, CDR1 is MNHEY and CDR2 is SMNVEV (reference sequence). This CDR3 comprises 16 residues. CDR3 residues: CASSLSSGNPKNIQYF. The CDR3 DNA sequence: TGTGCCAGCAGTTTAAGTAGCGGGAATCCCAAAAACATTCAGTACTTC.

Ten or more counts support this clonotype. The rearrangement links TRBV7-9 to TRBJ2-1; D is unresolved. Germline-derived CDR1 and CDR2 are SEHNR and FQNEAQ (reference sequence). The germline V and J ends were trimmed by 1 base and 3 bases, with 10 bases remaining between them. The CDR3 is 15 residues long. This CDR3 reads CASSLGSWGYNEQFF. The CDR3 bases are TGTGCCAGCAGCTTAGGTTCGTGGGGCTACAATGAGCAGTTCTTC.

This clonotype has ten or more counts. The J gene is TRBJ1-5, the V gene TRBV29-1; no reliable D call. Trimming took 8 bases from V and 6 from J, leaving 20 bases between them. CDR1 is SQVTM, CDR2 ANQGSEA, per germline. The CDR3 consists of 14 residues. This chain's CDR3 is CSPTGQEQSQPQHF. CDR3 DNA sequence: TGCAGCCCCACGGGCCAGGAGCAATCTCAGCCCCAGCATTTT. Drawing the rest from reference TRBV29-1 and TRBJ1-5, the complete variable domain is SAVISQKPSRDICQRGTSLTIQCQVDSQVTMMFWYRQQPGQSLTLIATANQGSEATYESGFVIDKFPISRPNLTFSTLTVSNMSPEDSSIYLCSPTGQEQSQPQHFGDGTRLSIL.

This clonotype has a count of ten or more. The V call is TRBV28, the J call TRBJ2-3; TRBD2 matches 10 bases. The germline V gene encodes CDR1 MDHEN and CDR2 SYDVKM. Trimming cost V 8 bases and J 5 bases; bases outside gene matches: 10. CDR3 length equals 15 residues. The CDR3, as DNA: TGTGCCAGCTGGGTAGCGGGAGGAAATCGAGATACGCAGTATTTT. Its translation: CASWVAGGNRDTQYF.

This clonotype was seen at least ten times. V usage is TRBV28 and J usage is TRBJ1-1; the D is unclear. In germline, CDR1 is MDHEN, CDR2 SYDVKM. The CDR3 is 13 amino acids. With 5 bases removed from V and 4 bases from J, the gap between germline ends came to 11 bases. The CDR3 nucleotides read TGTGCCAGCAGTGACGGCGGTTCCACTGAAGCTTTCTTT. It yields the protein CASSDGGSTEAFF.

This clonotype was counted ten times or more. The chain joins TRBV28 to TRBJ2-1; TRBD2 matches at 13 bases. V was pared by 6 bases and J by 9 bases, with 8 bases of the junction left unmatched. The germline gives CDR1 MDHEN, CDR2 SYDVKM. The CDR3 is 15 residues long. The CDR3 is CASSRLAGGGAEQFF. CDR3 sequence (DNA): TGTGCCAGCAGCAGACTAGCGGGAGGAGGGGCTGAGCAGTTCTTC.

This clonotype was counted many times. The CDR3 DNA is TGTGCCAGCAGCCCGCGGACCGGGGACAATGAGCAGTTCTTC. Translated, it gives CASSPRTGDNEQFF. The V and J genes are TRBV7-3 and TRBJ2-1, with D perhaps matching TRBD2 (5 bases). The V gene lost 5 bases and the J gene lost 5 bases, with 13 bases spanning the gap. Per the germline V gene, CDR1 is SGHTA and CDR2 is FQGTGA. This CDR3 has 14 amino acids.

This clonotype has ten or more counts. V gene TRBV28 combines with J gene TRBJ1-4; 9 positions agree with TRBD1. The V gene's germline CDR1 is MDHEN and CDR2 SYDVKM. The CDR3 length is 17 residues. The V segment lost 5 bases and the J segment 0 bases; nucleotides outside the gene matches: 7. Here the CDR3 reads CASSPRTGASTNEKLFF. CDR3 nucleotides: TGTGCCAGCAGTCCGAGGACAGGGGCCTCAACTAATGAAAAACTGTTTTTT.

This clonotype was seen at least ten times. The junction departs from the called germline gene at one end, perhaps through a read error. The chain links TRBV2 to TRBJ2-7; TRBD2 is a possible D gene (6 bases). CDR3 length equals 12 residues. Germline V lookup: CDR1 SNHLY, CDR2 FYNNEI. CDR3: CASGAADYVQYF. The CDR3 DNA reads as TGTGCCAGCGGCGCGGCGGACTACGTGCAGTACTTC.

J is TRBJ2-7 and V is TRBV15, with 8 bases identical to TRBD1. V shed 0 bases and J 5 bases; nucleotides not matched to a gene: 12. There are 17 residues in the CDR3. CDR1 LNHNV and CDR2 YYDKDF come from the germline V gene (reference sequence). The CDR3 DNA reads TGTGCCACCAGCAGAGATTGGGGCAGGGGGCGACGGAACGAGCAGTACTTC. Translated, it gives CATSRDWGRGRRNEQYF.

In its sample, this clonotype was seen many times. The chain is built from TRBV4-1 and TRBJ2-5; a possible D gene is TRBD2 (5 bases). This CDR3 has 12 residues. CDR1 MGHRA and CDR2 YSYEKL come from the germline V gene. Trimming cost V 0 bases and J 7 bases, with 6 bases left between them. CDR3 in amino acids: CASSQEEVTQYF. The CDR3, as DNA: TGCGCCAGCAGCCAAGAGGAGGTGACCCAGTACTTC.

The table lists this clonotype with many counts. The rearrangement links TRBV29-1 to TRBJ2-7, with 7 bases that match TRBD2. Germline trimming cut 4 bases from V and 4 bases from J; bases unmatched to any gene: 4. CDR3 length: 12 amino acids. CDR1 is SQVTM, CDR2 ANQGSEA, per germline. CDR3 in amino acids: CSVAGTKYEQYF. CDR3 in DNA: TGCAGCGTTGCAGGGACTAAGTACGAGCAGTACTTC.

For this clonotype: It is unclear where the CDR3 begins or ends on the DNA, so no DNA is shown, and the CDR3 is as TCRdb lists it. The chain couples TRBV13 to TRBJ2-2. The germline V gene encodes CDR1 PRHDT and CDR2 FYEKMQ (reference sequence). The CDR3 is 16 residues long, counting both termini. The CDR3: CASNLGSANTGELFFF.

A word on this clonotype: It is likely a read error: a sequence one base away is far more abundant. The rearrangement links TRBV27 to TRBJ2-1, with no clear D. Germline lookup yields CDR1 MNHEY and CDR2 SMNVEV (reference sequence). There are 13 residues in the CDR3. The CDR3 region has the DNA TGTGCCGGCAGGCTTGGGGTTCGGAATGAGCAGTTCTTC. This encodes CAGRLGVRNEQFF.

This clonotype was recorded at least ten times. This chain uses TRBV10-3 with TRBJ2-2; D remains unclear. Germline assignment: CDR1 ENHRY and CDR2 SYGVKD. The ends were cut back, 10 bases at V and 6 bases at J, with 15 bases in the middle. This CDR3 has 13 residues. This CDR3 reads CATADGRAGELFF. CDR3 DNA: TGTGCCACCGCGGACGGGCGAGCCGGGGAGCTGTTTTTT.